These 9 T cell receptor beta chains were sequenced from one sample in a study of human thymus T cells. Thymic material originated from resections removed in the course of corrective heart surgery. Libraries were prepared by immunoSEQ multiplex PCR; TCRdb keeps only in-frame clonotypes and omits some of them. The sample records 78,000 or so clones, 90% to 97% being singletons. The sample consisted of thymus tissue. The receptors were sampled from a boy less than two years old with a congenital heart defect but otherwise immunologically healthy.

This chain connects TRBV18 to TRBJ1-1; D is possibly TRBD1 (6 bases). The CDR3 has 15 residues. The V and J ends lost 5 bases and 3 bases respectively, with 16 bases between them. Germline CDR1 and CDR2: KGHSH and LQKENI. CDR3 sequence: CASSSNRVGDTEAFF. As DNA, the CDR3 is TGTGCCAGCTCATCTAACAGGGTGGGAGACACTGAAGCTTTCTTT.

The V call is TRBV19, the J call TRBJ1-6; D is perhaps TRBD1 (5 bases). Germline lookup yields CDR1 LNHDA and CDR2 SQIVND (reference sequence). The CDR3 totals 13 residues. Trimming took off 8 bases at V and 6 bases at J, with 11 bases between the two ends. CDR3 residues: CASSARVNSPLHF. In DNA, the CDR3 is TGTGCCAGTTCAGCCAGGGTTAATTCACCCCTCCACTTT. The full variable domain, completed using reference TRBV19 and TRBJ1-6, is DGGITQSPKYLFRKEGQNVTLSCEQNLNHDAMYWYRQDPGQGLRLIYYSQIVNDFQKGDIAEGYSVSREKKESFPLTVTSAQKNPTAFYLCASSARVNSPLHFGNGTRLTVT.

V gene TRBV18 combines with J gene TRBJ2-7, with a tentative D call TRBD2 (5 bases). The CDR3 has 12 residues. Trimming stripped 0 bases from V and 7 bases from J, with 7 bases between. Germline V gene sequence: CDR1 KGHSH, CDR2 LQKENI. CDR3: CASSPPTGEQYF. CDR3 in DNA: TGTGCCAGCTCACCACCGACGGGGGAGCAGTACTTC.

The J gene is TRBJ2-2, the V gene TRBV5-6; D not certain. V gave up 2 bases and J gave up 1 base, with 3 bases separating them. CDR1 is SGHDT and CDR2 is YYEEEE in the germline V gene. The CDR3 contains 13 residues. The CDR3 sequence is CASSLGNTGELFF. CDR3 DNA: TGTGCCAGCAGCTTAGGGAACACCGGGGAGCTGTTTTTT. The full variable domain, in which reference TRBV5-6 and TRBJ2-2 provide the parts outside the CDR3, is DAGVTQSPTHLIKTRGQQVTLRCSPKSGHDTVSWYQQALGQGPQFIFQYYEEEERQRGNFPDRFSGHQFPNYSSELNVNALLLGDSALYLCASSLGNTGELFFGEGSRLTVL.

The chain combines TRBV11-2 with TRBJ1-2, with D perhaps TRBD1 (5 bases). Germline lookup yields CDR1 SGHAT and CDR2 FQNNGV. The CDR3 runs to 17 residues. V lost 6 bases and J lost 3, with 23 bases in between. CDR3: CASSTTEGLREDYGYTF. The CDR3 DNA sequence: TGTGCCAGCAGTACGACGGAGGGACTTCGGGAAGACTATGGCTACACCTTC.

The chain recombines TRBV27 with TRBJ2-2; TRBD2 matches at 13 bases. This CDR3 comprises 18 residues. Germline CDR1 MNHEY, CDR2 SMNVEV (reference sequence). J was trimmed by 5 bases and V by 4 bases; bases with no gene match: 10. The chain's CDR3 is CASSSPLAGGPVTGELFF. The CDR3 DNA reads as TGTGCCAGCAGTTCCCCACTAGCGGGGGGGCCGGTAACCGGGGAGCTGTTTTTT.

This clone was detected only once. The chain carries TRBV15 and TRBJ2-6; D may be TRBD1 or TRBD2 (5 bases each). Trimming removed 2 bases at V and 1 base at J, with 12 bases between. This CDR3 has 17 amino acids. Germline lookup yields CDR1 LNHNV and CDR2 YYDKDF (reference sequence). The CDR3: CATSRSRGPSGANVLTF. The CDR3 DNA sequence: TGTGCCACCAGCAGATCCCGGGGCCCATCTGGGGCCAACGTCCTGACTTTC.

This rearrangement joins TRBV18 to TRBJ1-2; D might be TRBD1 (5 bases). Germline CDR1 KGHSH, CDR2 LQKENI. CDR3 length: 16 residues. Deletions cut 3 bases from V and 5 bases from J, with 19 bases between. The CDR3 sequence is CASSPRDFKKGYGYTF. CDR3 nucleotides: TGTGCCAGCTCACCCCGGGACTTCAAGAAGGGGTATGGCTACACCTTC.

In this sample, this clone turned up once. This chain joins TRBV28 and TRBJ2-7; 9 nucleotides agree with TRBD1. The length of the CDR3 is 19 residues. Trimming removed 2 bases from V and 0 bases from J; junction bases left unmatched: 14. Germline CDR1 reads MDHEN; CDR2 reads SYDVKM. The CDR3 DNA reads TGTGCCAGCAGTTTAAGGGCCGGGACAGGGTTGGGACCCTCCTACGAGCAGTACTTC. This gives the protein CASSLRAGTGLGPSYEQYF.